A single sample gave rise to the 30 T cell receptor beta chains below, sequenced in a study of regulatory T cells in long-lasting Graves disease. Indicated time point: newly diagnosed GD, antithyroid drugs for less than 3 months. Extracted PBMC RNA gave rise to the TCR library. Arm-PCR of CDR3 regions and iRepertoire HTBI primers were used to build TCR beta libraries. MiXCR, run by TCRdb on the multiplex PCR reads, gives a single entry per CDR3 protein. The sample includes over 400,000 distinct CDR3 sequences, 14% of them seen just once. The sample was also reused in another study, on T cells in Graves' hyperthyroidism and ophthalmopathy.

Sequencing was performed on peripheral blood mononuclear cells (PBMCs), taken at new diagnosis, from a patient treated with antithyroid drugs. The receptor set was obtained from a woman between 45 and 65 years old with Graves disease.

The chain carries TRBV7-8 and TRBJ2-1, with no clear D. The V end lost 5 bases, the J end lost 1 base, and 15 bases lay between the germline ends. The CDR3 length is 16 residues. Germline-derived CDR1 and CDR2 are SGHVS and FQNEAQ. CDR3 coding DNA: TGTGCCAGCAGCGTACGGATCATCAGATCCTACAATGAGCAGTTCTTC. Translated, it gives CASSVRIIRSYNEQFF.

CDR3: CAISESSGRAYEQYF. Written as DNA, the CDR3 is TGTGCCATCAGTGAGTCTAGCGGGAGGGCCTACGAGCAGTACTTC. The chain combines TRBV10-3 with TRBJ2-7, with TRBD2 matching over 11 bases. Germline loops: CDR1 ENHRY, CDR2 SYGVKD. Trimming at V came to 0 bases and at J to 2 bases, leaving 0 bases not matched to a gene. The CDR3 contains 15 residues.

Concerning this clonotype: This is likely an artifact of a read error, given a far larger clone one base away. The chain combines TRBV11-2 with TRBJ2-1; TRBD2 matches 8 bases. Losses at the gene ends were 4 bases for V and 4 bases for J; bases not matched to a gene: 9. This CDR3 is 16 amino acids long. Looked up from germline, CDR1 is SGHAT and CDR2 is FQNNGV. CDR3 bases: TGTGCCAGCAGCTCCTCTCTTAGCGGGGAATACAATGAGCAGTTCTTC. Protein: CASSSSLSGEYNEQFF.

Ten or more counts support this clonotype. V is TRBV2 and J is TRBJ1-6, with 7 nucleotides matching TRBD1. V trimming: 8 bases; J trimming: 8 bases; junction bases outside the gene matches: 9. The CDR3 contains 14 residues. From germline, CDR1 is SNHLY and CDR2 FYNNEI. CDR3 in amino acids: CASGRQGIDSPLHF. CDR3 sequence (DNA): TGTGCCAGCGGGAGACAGGGTATCGATTCACCCCTCCACTTT. The whole variable domain, remainder taken from reference TRBV2 and TRBJ1-6, is EPEVTQTPSHQVTQMGQEVILRCVPISNHLYFYWYRQILGQKVEFLVSFYNNEISEKSEIFDDQFSVERPDGSNFTLKIRSTKLEDSAMYFCASGRQGIDSPLHFGNGTRLTVT.

This clonotype has a count of ten or more. The chain employs TRBV10-2 and TRBJ2-7; the D gene could be TRBD1 or TRBD2 (5 bases each). Germline loops: CDR1 WSHSY, CDR2 SAAADI. The CDR3 is 13 amino acids. V was cut by 10 bases and J by 7 bases, with 20 bases left in between. The CDR3 DNA follows: TGCGCCACCGAGCGTGGGGGATCTGATGAGCAGTACTTC. This encodes CATERGGSDEQYF.

This clonotype was picked up a small number of times. The rearrangement links TRBV20-1 to TRBJ2-5, with D unclear. The CDR3 length is 14 residues. Trimming took 2 bases from V and 5 from J, leaving 15 bases between them. The germline CDR1 and CDR2 sequences are DFQATT and SNEGSKA (reference sequence). CDR3 protein: CSARISYGGETQYF. The CDR3 nucleotides read TGCAGTGCTAGAATTAGTTACGGTGGGGAGACCCAGTACTTC.

This clonotype is a singleton in its sample. This rearrangement joins TRBV24-1 to TRBJ2-2; D call uncertain. The CDR3 spans 15 residues. Germline V gene lookup returns CDR1 KGHDR and CDR2 SFDVKD. Trimming left V 0 bases short and J 4 bases short, with 8 bases between. DNA of the CDR3: TGTGCCACCAGTGATTTGAGGGCGAGCACCGGGGAGCTGTTTTTT. It specifies CATSDLRASTGELFF.

The CDR3 DNA reads TGTGCCAGCAGGGGACTAGGCGAAGAGCAGTACTTC. Translating it yields CASRGLGEEQYF. The chain uses TRBV27 and TRBJ2-7; TRBD2 matches 8 bases. The CDR3 is made up of 12 amino acids. The ends lost 6 bases at V and 7 bases at J; junction bases unmatched: 5. The germline V gene has CDR1 MNHEY and CDR2 SMNVEV (reference sequence).

This clonotype has ten or more counts. The chain employs TRBV2 and TRBJ1-5, with D possibly matching TRBD1 (6 bases). V shed 1 base and J shed 1 base, with 8 bases lying between them. From germline, CDR1 is SNHLY and CDR2 FYNNEI. The CDR3 runs to 15 residues. CDR3 loop: CASSEGGTSNQPQHF. The CDR3 region has the DNA TGTGCCAGCAGTGAAGGCGGGACAAGCAATCAGCCCCAGCATTTT.

Ten or more counts support this clonotype. The chain carries TRBV2 and TRBJ2-7, with no clear D. The V gene lost 10 bases and the J gene lost 1 base, with 8 bases spanning the gap. There are 11 residues in the CDR3. Germline V lookup: CDR1 SNHLY, CDR2 FYNNEI. The CDR3 region has the DNA TGTGCCACGGGCCAATCCTACGAGCAGTACTTC. The encoded protein is CATGQSYEQYF. Variable domain in full (rest from reference TRBV2 and TRBJ2-7): EPEVTQTPSHQVTQMGQEVILRCVPISNHLYFYWYRQILGQKVEFLVSFYNNEISEKSEIFDDQFSVERPDGSNFTLKIRSTKLEDSAMYFCATGQSYEQYFGPGTRLTVT.

This clonotype was seen ten or more times. The gene calls are TRBV3-1 and TRBJ2-7, with D perhaps given as TRBD1 or TRBD2 (5 bases each). CDR3 size: 12 residues. Germline CDR1 reads LGHDT; CDR2 reads YNNKEL (reference sequence). Trimming pared 1 base from V and 4 bases from J, leaving 5 bases between. The CDR3 protein is CASSQGGYEQYF. Written as DNA, the CDR3 is TGTGCCAGCAGCCAAGGGGGGTACGAGCAGTACTTC.

The chain links TRBV28 to TRBJ2-7; 10 bases align to TRBD2. Germline CDR1 and CDR2: MDHEN and SYDVKM. The junction had 10 bases not matched to a gene; V was cut back by 5 bases and J by 3 bases. The CDR3 has 16 residues. CDR3 amino acids: CASSACTSGARYEQYF. The CDR3 coding sequence is TGTGCCAGCAGTGCGTGTACTAGCGGGGCTCGCTACGAGCAGTACTTC.

Remarks on this clonotype: This may be a read error: a much more frequent sequence differs by one nucleotide. The conserved phenylalanine or tryptophan normally closing the CDR3 is absent here, so this likely arose from a read error. The J gene is TRBJ2-1, the V gene TRBV7-9, with 7 bases lining up with TRBD2. The CDR3 covers 17 residues. V was clipped by 3 bases and J by 3 bases; unmatched bases: 11. CDR1 is SEHNR and CDR2 is FQNEAQ in the germline V gene (reference sequence). CDR3 nucleotide sequence: TGTGCCAGCAGCTTTTACCTAGCGGTGGAACTCTACAATGAGCAGTTCCTC. Protein: CASSFYLAVELYNEQFL.

The V call is TRBV2, the J call TRBJ1-5, with unresolved D. Trimming stripped 0 bases from V and 3 bases from J, with 9 bases between. Germline CDR1 and CDR2: SNHLY and FYNNEI. CDR3 size: 15 residues. The CDR3 protein is CASSEANGDNQPQHF. The CDR3 DNA sequence: TGTGCCAGCAGTGAAGCGAACGGCGACAATCAGCCCCAGCATTTT.

In its sample, this clonotype was seen a few times. A single base separates this from a much larger clone, so it may be a read error. The J gene is TRBJ2-1, the V gene TRBV28; D gene ambiguous. Germline-derived CDR1 and CDR2 are MDHEN and SYDVKM. The CDR3 has 17 amino acids. CDR3 DNA: TGTGCCAGCAGACCAGAAGCGTTGGAAAGGTCCTACAATGAGCAGTCCTTC. Its translation: CASRPEALERSYNEQSF.

CDR3: CASSVTGHQPQHF. CDR3 coding DNA: TGTGCCAGCAGCGTGACAGGGCACCAGCCCCAGCATTTT. V is TRBV28 and J is TRBJ1-5; 7 positions agree with TRBD1. V shed 6 bases and J 7 bases; nucleotides not matched to a gene: 6. From germline, CDR1 is MDHEN and CDR2 SYDVKM. This CDR3 has 13 residues.

This clonotype has ten or more counts. The V and J genes are TRBV9 and TRBJ2-1; 9 bases agree with TRBD1. The CDR3 totals 16 residues. V trimming: 0 bases; J trimming: 8 bases; junction bases outside the gene matches: 9. The germline gives CDR1 SGDLS, CDR2 YYNGEE. Here the CDR3 reads CASSVGGQGDLDEQFF. The CDR3 DNA sequence: TGTGCCAGCAGCGTAGGGGGACAGGGTGATTTGGATGAGCAGTTCTTC.

This clonotype has at least ten counts. This chain connects TRBV11-1 to TRBJ2-5; 9 bases are shared with TRBD1. The ends lost 4 bases at V and 3 bases at J; junction bases unmatched: 3. Per germline, CDR1 SGHAT and CDR2 FQDESV (reference sequence). The CDR3 spans 14 residues. CDR3 bases: TGTGCCAGCAGCTCCAGGGACAGGGAAGAGACCCAGTACTTC. Its translation: CASSSRDREETQYF.

This clonotype was recorded a few times. The chain employs TRBV29-1 and TRBJ2-7, with D tentatively TRBD1 or TRBD2 (6 bases each). CDR1 and CDR2 (germline): SQVTM, ANQGSEA. CDR3 size: 13 residues. The V end lost 3 bases, the J end lost 5 bases, and 14 bases lay between the germline ends. This chain's CDR3 is CSVEKGDFHEQYF. The DNA of the CDR3 is TGCAGCGTTGAGAAGGGGGACTTCCACGAGCAGTACTTC.

There are many counts of this clonotype. The rearrangement uses TRBV28 and TRBJ2-1; 12 bases are a match to TRBD2. Germline V gives CDR1 MDHEN, CDR2 SYDVKM. V lost 5 bases to trimming and J lost 7 bases; unmatched junction nucleotides: 9. The CDR3 has 16 amino acids. The CDR3 bases are TGTGCCAGCAGTCCCCCCGGTACTAGCGGGGGGAATGAGCAGTTCTTC. Its protein product is CASSPPGTSGGNEQFF.

This clonotype came up many times. The rearrangement uses TRBV5-5 and TRBJ2-5; TRBD1 matches 11 bases. The trim removed 4 bases at V and 1 base at J, leaving 9 bases unmatched. This CDR3 spans 17 amino acids. Germline assignment: CDR1 SGHKS and CDR2 YYEKEE (reference sequence). The CDR3: CASSPADRGLTQETQYF. The CDR3 nucleotides are TGTGCCAGCAGCCCGGCGGACAGGGGGCTAACCCAAGAGACCCAGTACTTC.

This clonotype was recorded a few times. Germline is not matched at one junction end, which may reflect a read error. The rearrangement joins TRBV5-1 to TRBJ1-3; D is unclear. Germline assignment: CDR1 SGHRS and CDR2 YFSETQ. CDR3 size: 15 residues. The CDR3 DNA is TGTGCCAGCAGCTTAAGAGGGTCGGCCGGAAACACCATATATTTT. Amino acids: CASSLRGSAGNTIYF.

This clonotype was seen a few times. The chain is built from TRBV28 and TRBJ1-2, with 7 nucleotides matching TRBD1. V trimming: 8 bases; J trimming: 3 bases; junction bases outside the gene matches: 6. The germline gives CDR1 MDHEN, CDR2 SYDVKM. This CDR3 contains 13 residues. CDR3 bases: TGTGCCAGCGAGGGGGCGCTGGACTATGGCTACACCTTC. Translation: CASEGALDYGYTF.

To note about this clonotype: It may be a read error: a sequence one base away is much more abundant. CDR3 sequence: CASSLATLVADTQYF. CDR3 in DNA: TGCGCCAGCAGCTTGGCCACACTAGTTGCAGATACGCAGTATTTT. The chain recombines TRBV5-1 with TRBJ2-3; D is perhaps TRBD2 (5 bases). Per germline, CDR1 SGHRS and CDR2 YFSETQ. V lost 0 bases, J lost 4 bases, and 12 bases lay in between. This CDR3 is 15 amino acids long.

The table lists this clonotype with a few counts. The chain employs TRBV2 and TRBJ2-1; 15 bases agree with TRBD2. V trimming: 0 bases; J trimming: 7 bases; junction bases outside the gene matches: 4. Germline CDR1 reads SNHLY; CDR2 reads FYNNEI. The CDR3 extends over 17 amino acids. The CDR3 spells CASSEAGTSGRPNEQFF. CDR3 DNA: TGTGCCAGCAGTGAAGCGGGGACTAGCGGGAGGCCGAATGAGCAGTTCTTC.

For this clonotype: The junction does not match germline at one end; this may be a read error. The chain joins TRBV29-1 to TRBJ2-7; D is possibly TRBD1 (6 bases). Germline V CDR1 and CDR2: SQVTM, ANQGSEA. The CDR3 has 11 residues. CDR3 region: CSVGTAYEQHF. CDR3 sequence (DNA): TGCAGCGTTGGGACAGCCTACGAGCAGCACTTC.

This clonotype has at least ten counts. The chain uses TRBV2 and TRBJ1-6; D call uncertain. The germline V gene encodes CDR1 SNHLY and CDR2 FYNNEI. V was cut by 2 bases and J by 6 bases, with 11 bases left in between. The CDR3 loop spans 15 amino acids. The CDR3 sequence is CASSEHNWGNSPLHF. The CDR3 DNA reads as TGTGCCAGCAGTGAACACAATTGGGGTAATTCACCCCTCCACTTT.

This clonotype was observed at least ten times. The V call is TRBV30, the J call TRBJ1-2; D might be TRBD1 (5 bases). Germline assignment: CDR1 GTSNPN and CDR2 SVGIG (reference sequence). The CDR3 totals 19 residues. Trimming removed 1 base from V and 3 bases from J, with 27 bases in between. The CDR3 DNA is TGTGCCTGGAGTGATCGCACCGGGACCTATCAGGATTCATACTATGGCTACACCTTC. Translating gives CAWSDRTGTYQDSYYGYTF.

This sequence joins TRBV20-1 and TRBJ2-3, with D unresolved. V shed 3 bases and J shed 6 bases, with 10 bases lying between them. CDR1 and CDR2 (germline): DFQATT, SNEGSKA (reference sequence). This CDR3 region has 12 residues. CDR3 sequence reads: CSASGNMDTQYF. Written as DNA, the CDR3 is TGCAGTGCTAGTGGCAACATGGATACGCAGTATTTT.

This clonotype was seen ten or more times. V and J are TRBV2 and TRBJ2-2, with 11 positions matching TRBD1. Germline-derived CDR1 and CDR2 are SNHLY and FYNNEI. J gave up 2 bases and V 5 bases, and 4 bases lay outside the gene matches. The CDR3 runs to 16 residues. The CDR3 sequence is CASSRGQGANTGELFF. The DNA of the CDR3 is TGTGCCAGCAGTCGCGGACAGGGGGCTAACACCGGGGAGCTGTTTTTT.